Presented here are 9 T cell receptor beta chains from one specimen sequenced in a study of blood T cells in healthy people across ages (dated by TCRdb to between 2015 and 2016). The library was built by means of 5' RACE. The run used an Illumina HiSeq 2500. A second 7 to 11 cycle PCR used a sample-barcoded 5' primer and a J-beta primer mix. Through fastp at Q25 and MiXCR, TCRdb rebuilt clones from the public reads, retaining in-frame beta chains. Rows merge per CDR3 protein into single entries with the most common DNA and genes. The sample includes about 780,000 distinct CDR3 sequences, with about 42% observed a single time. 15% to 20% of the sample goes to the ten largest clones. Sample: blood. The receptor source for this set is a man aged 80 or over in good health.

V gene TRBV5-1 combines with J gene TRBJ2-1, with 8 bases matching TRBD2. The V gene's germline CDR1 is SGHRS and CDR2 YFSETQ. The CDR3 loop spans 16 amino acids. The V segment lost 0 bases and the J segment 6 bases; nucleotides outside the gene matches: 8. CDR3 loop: CASSLGAGEGSNEQFF. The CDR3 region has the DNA TGCGCCAGCAGCTTGGGAGCGGGAGAGGGAAGCAATGAGCAGTTCTTC.

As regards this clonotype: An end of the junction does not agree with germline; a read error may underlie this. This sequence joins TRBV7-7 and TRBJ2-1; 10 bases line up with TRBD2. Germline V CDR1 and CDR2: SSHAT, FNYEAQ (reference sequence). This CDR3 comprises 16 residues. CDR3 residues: CASSLAPLAGDNEQFF. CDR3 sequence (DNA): TGTGCTAGCAGCTTAGCTCCCCTAGCGGGAGACAATGAGCAGTTCTTC.

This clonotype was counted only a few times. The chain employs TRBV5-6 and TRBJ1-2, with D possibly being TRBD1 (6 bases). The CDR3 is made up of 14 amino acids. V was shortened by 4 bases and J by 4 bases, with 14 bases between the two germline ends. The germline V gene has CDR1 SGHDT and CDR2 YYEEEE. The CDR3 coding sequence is TGTGCCAGCAGCGGACCCGGGACATTCTATGGCTACACCTTC. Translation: CASSGPGTFYGYTF. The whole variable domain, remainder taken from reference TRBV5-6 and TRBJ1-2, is DAGVTQSPTHLIKTRGQQVTLRCSPKSGHDTVSWYQQALGQGPQFIFQYYEEEERQRGNFPDRFSGHQFPNYSSELNVNALLLGDSALYLCASSGPGTFYGYTFGSGTRLTVV.

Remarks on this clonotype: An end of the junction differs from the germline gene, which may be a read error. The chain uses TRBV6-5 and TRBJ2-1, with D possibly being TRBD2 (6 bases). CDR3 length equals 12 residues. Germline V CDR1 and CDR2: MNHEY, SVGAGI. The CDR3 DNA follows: TGTGCCAGCAGCAGGACTAACAATGAGCGGTTCTTC. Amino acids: CASSRTNNERFF.

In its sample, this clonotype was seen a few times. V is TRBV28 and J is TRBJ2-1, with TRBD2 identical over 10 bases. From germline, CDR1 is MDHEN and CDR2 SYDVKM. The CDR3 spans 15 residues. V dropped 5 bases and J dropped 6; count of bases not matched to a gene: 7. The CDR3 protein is CASSPSGSSGNEQFF. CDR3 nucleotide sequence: TGTGCCAGCAGTCCTAGCGGGAGTTCTGGCAATGAGCAGTTCTTC.

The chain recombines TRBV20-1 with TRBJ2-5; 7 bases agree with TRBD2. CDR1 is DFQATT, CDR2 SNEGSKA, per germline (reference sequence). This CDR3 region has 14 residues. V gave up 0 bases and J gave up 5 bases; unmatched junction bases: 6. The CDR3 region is CSARDPAGWETQYF. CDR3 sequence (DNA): TGCAGTGCTAGAGATCCAGCGGGGTGGGAGACCCAGTACTTC.

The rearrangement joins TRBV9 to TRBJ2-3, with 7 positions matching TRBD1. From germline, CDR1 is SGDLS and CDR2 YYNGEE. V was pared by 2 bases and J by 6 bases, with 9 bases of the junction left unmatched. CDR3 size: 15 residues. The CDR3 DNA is TGTGCCAGCAGCGTTCTGACAGGGTTTGCCGATACGCAGTATTTT. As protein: CASSVLTGFADTQYF.

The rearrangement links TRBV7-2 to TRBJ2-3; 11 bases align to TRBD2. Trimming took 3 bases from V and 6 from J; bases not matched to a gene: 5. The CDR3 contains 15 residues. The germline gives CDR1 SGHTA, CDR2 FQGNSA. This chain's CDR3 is CASSLGGLAADTQYF. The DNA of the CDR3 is TGTGCCAGCAGCTTGGGGGGACTAGCGGCCGATACGCAGTATTTT. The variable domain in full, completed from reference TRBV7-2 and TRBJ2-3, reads GAGVSQSPSNKVTEKGKDVELRCDPISGHTALYWYRQSLGQGLEFLIYFQGNSAPDKSGLPSDRFSAERTGGSVSTLTIQRTQQEDSAVYLCASSLGGLAADTQYFGPGTRLTVL.

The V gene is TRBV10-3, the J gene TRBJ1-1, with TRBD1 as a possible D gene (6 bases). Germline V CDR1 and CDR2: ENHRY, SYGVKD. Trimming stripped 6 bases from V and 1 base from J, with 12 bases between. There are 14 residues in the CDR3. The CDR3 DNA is TGTGCCATCAGGAGACAGGAATCGAACACTGAAGCTTTCTTT. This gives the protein CAIRRQESNTEAFF.